This paragraph reports one TCR beta chain. Its specificity is not known. This sample is drawn from a study of cytomegalovirus exposure and HLA in healthy donors. Looking at the study overall: Earlier findings included 100 million to 130 million unique TCR beta sequences obtained from about 180 million T cells. Points from the study as a whole: In a later analysis, HLA-associated TCR beta chains were more clonally expanded than equally common others.

From germline, CDR1 is SGHDN and CDR2 FVKESK. The CDR3 runs to 18 residues. V gave up 4 bases and J gave up 0 bases; unmatched junction bases: 15. The PCR made use of 60 Vbeta and 13 Jbeta primers. Profiled with immunoSEQ multiplex PCR; TCRdb holds only in-frame clones, not every one. This sample yields some 210,000 clones, of which more than 75% are seen a single time; less than 4.5% belongs to the top ten. This sequence joins TRBV14 and TRBJ2-7; TRBD2 agrees at 7 bases. The origin of this receptor is a male donor in good health and CMV-seronegative. The sequenced material came from PBMCs. This CDR3 reads CASSRHHLAAFSSYEQYF. DNA of the CDR3: TGTGCCAGCAGCCGACACCATCTAGCGGCATTTAGCTCCTACGAGCAGTACTTC.